This T cell receptor (beta chain) originates from a study of monozygotic twins with cystic fibrosis. This clone appeared a single time. The assay was immunoSEQ multiplex PCR, and TCRdb's table has in-frame clones only and misses some. The profile shows almost 20,000 clones, about 90% of them singletons. Trimming left V 3 bases short and J 6 bases short, with 17 bases between. The CDR3 runs to 16 residues. CDR1 is MNHEY and CDR2 is SMNVEV in the germline V gene (reference sequence). The clonotype comes from a girl aged 2 to 10 with cystic fibrosis. Material for sequencing was blood. V gene TRBV27 combines with J gene TRBJ2-2; D may be TRBD2 (5 bases). The CDR3: CASSFSMFEGSGELFF. In DNA form, the CDR3 reads TGTGCCAGCAGTTTTAGCATGTTCGAGGGATCCGGGGAGCTGTTTTTT.